The next 14 T cell receptor beta chains were all read from a single sample in a study of human T cells and chemical hapten exposure. MiXCR, run by TCRdb on the RACE reads, gives a single entry per CDR3 protein. The profile shows over 65,000 distinct CDR3 sequences, over 8.5% of them singletons. Time point denoted: patch test 1, 2 weeks after DPC sensitization. Noted treatment: therapeutic diphenylcyclopropenone sensitization with weekly scalp DPC. This specimen was whole blood, taken in connection with sensitization to the hapten diphenylcyclopropenone (DPC). These receptors were collected from a woman between 45 and 65 years old with alopecia areata. Some clones in this sample may be carry-over from other donors' samples.

This clonotype came up a few times. The chain combines TRBV7-9 with TRBJ2-7; the match to TRBD1 covers 7 bases. The ends lost 8 bases at V and 7 bases at J; junction bases unmatched: 11. CDR3 length: 13 residues. CDR1 and CDR2 from the germline V gene are SEHNR and FQNEAQ (reference sequence). The CDR3 region is CASAGTALGEQYF. The DNA of the CDR3 is TGTGCCAGCGCCGGGACAGCACTGGGGGAGCAGTACTTC.

This clonotype came up many times. The chain has TRBV9 and TRBJ2-5, with TRBD2 identical over 9 bases. The CDR3 is 16 amino acids. Germline V gives CDR1 SGDLS, CDR2 YYNGEE. The J segment lost 2 bases and the V segment lost 0 bases, leaving 5 bases of the junction unmatched. This CDR3 is CASSVAQTSGQETQYF. For the CDR3, the DNA is TGTGCCAGCAGCGTAGCTCAGACTAGCGGACAAGAGACCCAGTACTTC.

By share of the sample, this clonotype is large. This rearrangement joins TRBV12-3 or TRBV12-4 to TRBJ1-1, with D perhaps TRBD1 (5 bases). The V and J ends lost 6 bases and 4 bases respectively, with 15 bases between them. This CDR3 is 14 amino acids long. Here the CDR3 reads CASSRDGGGTEAFF. The CDR3 DNA follows: TGTGCCAGCAGCCGGGACGGGGGAGGCACTGAAGCTTTCTTT.

This clonotype has ten or more counts. This sequence joins TRBV6-2 or TRBV6-3 and TRBJ1-5; D is unresolved. Looked up from germline, CDR1 is MNHEY and CDR2 is SVGEGT. V was trimmed by 2 bases and J by 2 bases, leaving 13 bases between them. The CDR3 has 16 residues. The CDR3 sequence: CASSYLTSSGNQPQHF. The DNA of the CDR3 is TGTGCCAGCAGTTACCTCACTAGTAGCGGCAATCAGCCCCAGCATTTT.

This clonotype turned up a few times. The chain is built from TRBV7-8 and TRBJ1-2; D is unresolved. The V and J ends lost 1 base and 7 bases respectively, with 16 bases between them. The CDR3 is 15 residues long. Germline V gene data show CDR1 as SGHVS and CDR2 as FQNEAQ. In DNA, the CDR3 is TGTGCCAGCAGCTTAGTTGGGGAAGGGCCAGGTGGCTACACCTTC. Amino acids: CASSLVGEGPGGYTF.

This clonotype has at least ten counts. V and J are TRBV12-3 or TRBV12-4 and TRBJ2-2; 12 positions agree with TRBD2. J was trimmed by 4 bases and V by 6 bases; bases with no gene match: 3. The length of the CDR3 is 15 residues. The CDR3 DNA follows: TGTGCCAGCAGGAGGGGACTAGCGGGCACCGGGGAGCTGTTTTTT. Its translation is CASRRGLAGTGELFF.

The chain joins TRBV29-1 to TRBJ2-2; D assignment may be TRBD1 or TRBD2 (6 bases each). This CDR3 has 13 residues. Germline assignment: CDR1 SQVTM and CDR2 ANQGSEA. V was clipped by 5 bases and J by 4 bases, with 11 bases between them. The CDR3 loop is CSVRGGRTGELFF. CDR3 sequence (DNA): TGCAGCGTTCGTGGGGGGCGCACCGGGGAGCTGTTTTTT.

The V gene is TRBV6-2 or TRBV6-3, the J gene TRBJ1-6; the match to TRBD1 covers 7 bases. The CDR3 covers 14 residues. Trimming cost V 6 bases and J 10 bases; bases outside gene matches: 9. The V gene's germline CDR1 is MNHEY and CDR2 SVGEGT. The CDR3 DNA reads TGTGCCAGCAGACCCGGACAGGAATTGTCACCCCTCCACTTT. It encodes CASRPGQELSPLHF.

This sequence joins TRBV5-1 and TRBJ2-2; the D gene is possibly TRBD2 (5 bases). The CDR3 length is 16 residues. Germline CDR1 reads SGHRS; CDR2 reads YFSETQ. Trimming stripped 1 base from V and 0 bases from J, with 10 bases between. The CDR3 protein is CASSLTVGTNTGELFF. The CDR3 DNA sequence: TGCGCCAGCAGCTTGACGGTCGGGACGAACACCGGGGAGCTGTTTTTT. The variable domain in full, completed from reference TRBV5-1 and TRBJ2-2, reads KAGVTQTPRYLIKTRGQQVTLSCSPISGHRSVSWYQQTPGQGLQFLFEYFSETQRNKGNFPGRFSGRQFSNSRSEMNVSTLELGDSALYLCASSLTVGTNTGELFFGEGSRLTVL.

This clonotype was seen repeatedly, ten times or more. The rearrangement links TRBV12-3 or TRBV12-4 to TRBJ2-1; tentative D call: TRBD2 (6 bases). With 6 bases removed from V and 4 bases from J, the gap between germline ends came to 16 bases. The CDR3 has 15 residues. CDR3 in DNA: TGTGCCAGCAGCTCCTCGGGACTGAGGTACAATGAGCAGTTCTTC. It translates to CASSSSGLRYNEQFF.

V usage is TRBV28 and J usage is TRBJ1-2; D uncertain. This CDR3 has 11 amino acids. The V gene lost 6 bases and the J gene lost 4 bases, with 6 bases spanning the gap. Germline V gene data show CDR1 as MDHEN and CDR2 as SYDVKM. The CDR3 protein is CASREIYGYTF. CDR3 coding DNA: TGTGCCAGCAGGGAGATCTATGGCTACACCTTC.

This clonotype was seen repeatedly, ten times or more. V is TRBV7-6 and J is TRBJ2-2, with D hard to call. Looked up from germline, CDR1 is SGHVS and CDR2 is FNYEAQ. Between the trimmed V and J ends, which lost 3 bases and 0 bases, there was a span of 5 bases. This CDR3 has 14 amino acids. The DNA of the CDR3 is TGTGCCAGCAGCTTCCAGGCGAACACCGGGGAGCTGTTTTTT. Amino acids: CASSFQANTGELFF.

In this sample, this clonotype turned up a few times. This rearrangement joins TRBV4-3 to TRBJ1-2, with TRBD1 identical over 7 bases. CDR3 length: 13 amino acids. Germline CDR1 is LGHNA and CDR2 is YSLEER. V shed 5 bases, J shed 5 bases, and the junction held 5 bases outside the gene matches. CDR3 DNA sequence: TGCGCCAGCAGCACAGGGGAGATGTATGGCTACACCTTC. It encodes CASSTGEMYGYTF.

This clonotype was seen at least ten times. The V and J genes are TRBV7-8 and TRBJ1-5, with D tentatively TRBD1 (6 bases). This CDR3 contains 17 residues. Trimming removed 0 bases at V and 3 bases at J, with 15 bases between. In germline, CDR1 is SGHVS, CDR2 FQNEAQ. The CDR3 DNA is TGTGCCAGCAGCTTAGCCTCTATTGAGGGACACAATCAGCCCCAGCATTTT. Protein: CASSLASIEGHNQPQHF.